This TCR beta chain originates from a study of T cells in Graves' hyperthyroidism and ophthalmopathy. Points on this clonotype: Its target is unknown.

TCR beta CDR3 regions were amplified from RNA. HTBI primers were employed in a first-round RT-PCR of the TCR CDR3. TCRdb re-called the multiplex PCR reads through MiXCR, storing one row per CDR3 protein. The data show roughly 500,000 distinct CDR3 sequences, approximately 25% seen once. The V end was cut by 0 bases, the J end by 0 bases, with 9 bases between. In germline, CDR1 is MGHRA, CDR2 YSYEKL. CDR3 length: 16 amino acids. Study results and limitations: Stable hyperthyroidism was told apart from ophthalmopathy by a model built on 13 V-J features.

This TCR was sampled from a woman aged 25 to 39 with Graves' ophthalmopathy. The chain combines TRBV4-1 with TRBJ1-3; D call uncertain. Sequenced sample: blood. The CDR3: CASSQDSAISGNTIYF. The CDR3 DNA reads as TGCGCCAGCAGCCAAGATTCAGCGATCTCTGGAAACACCATATATTTT.